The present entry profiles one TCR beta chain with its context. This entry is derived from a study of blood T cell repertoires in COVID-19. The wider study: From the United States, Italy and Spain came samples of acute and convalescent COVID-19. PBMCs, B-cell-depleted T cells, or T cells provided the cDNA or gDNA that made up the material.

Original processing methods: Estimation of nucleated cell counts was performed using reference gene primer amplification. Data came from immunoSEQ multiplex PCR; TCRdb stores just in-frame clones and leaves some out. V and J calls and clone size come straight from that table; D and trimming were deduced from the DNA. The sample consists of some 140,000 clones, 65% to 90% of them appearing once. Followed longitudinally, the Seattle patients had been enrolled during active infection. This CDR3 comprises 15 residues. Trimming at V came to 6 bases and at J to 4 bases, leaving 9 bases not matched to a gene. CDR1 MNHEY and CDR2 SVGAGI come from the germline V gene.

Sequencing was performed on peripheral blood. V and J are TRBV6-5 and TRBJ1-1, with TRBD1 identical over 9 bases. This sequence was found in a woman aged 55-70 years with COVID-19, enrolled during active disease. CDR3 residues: CASSRTGADSTEAFF. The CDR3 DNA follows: TGTGCCAGCAGCCGGACAGGGGCGGATAGCACTGAAGCTTTCTTT.